This T cell receptor (beta chain) was identified during a study of blood T cell repertoires in COVID-19. Study members were between roughly 18 and 89 years old and lived in some 26 US regions. Clinical history reported by participants formed the basis on which cohorts were assigned. Trimming pared 6 bases from V and 1 base from J, leaving 12 bases between. Germline values: CDR1 LGHDT, CDR2 YNNKEL (reference sequence). The length of the CDR3 is 14 residues. Per the original methods: Amplification with reference gene primers provided the estimates of nucleated cell counts. This table comes from immunoSEQ multiplex PCR, and its TCRdb copy is limited to in-frame clones, with some not included. D and trimming were read from the DNA, whereas the V and J calls and clone size are those reported in that table. The top ten clones hold around 23% of a sample with some 190,000 clones, around 86% of them seen once.

The chain links TRBV3-1 (or the pseudogene TRBV3-2) to TRBJ2-5; D is possibly TRBD1 (6 bases). The clonotype originates from a woman aged 40 to 50 in a cohort exposed to, infected with or recovered from COVID-19 (not recorded which). The sequencing sample was made of PBMCs or T cells enriched from blood (not recorded which). This chain's CDR3 is CASRSRQVQETQYF. The CDR3 DNA is TGTGCCAGCAGAAGCAGACAGGTCCAAGAGACCCAGTACTTC.